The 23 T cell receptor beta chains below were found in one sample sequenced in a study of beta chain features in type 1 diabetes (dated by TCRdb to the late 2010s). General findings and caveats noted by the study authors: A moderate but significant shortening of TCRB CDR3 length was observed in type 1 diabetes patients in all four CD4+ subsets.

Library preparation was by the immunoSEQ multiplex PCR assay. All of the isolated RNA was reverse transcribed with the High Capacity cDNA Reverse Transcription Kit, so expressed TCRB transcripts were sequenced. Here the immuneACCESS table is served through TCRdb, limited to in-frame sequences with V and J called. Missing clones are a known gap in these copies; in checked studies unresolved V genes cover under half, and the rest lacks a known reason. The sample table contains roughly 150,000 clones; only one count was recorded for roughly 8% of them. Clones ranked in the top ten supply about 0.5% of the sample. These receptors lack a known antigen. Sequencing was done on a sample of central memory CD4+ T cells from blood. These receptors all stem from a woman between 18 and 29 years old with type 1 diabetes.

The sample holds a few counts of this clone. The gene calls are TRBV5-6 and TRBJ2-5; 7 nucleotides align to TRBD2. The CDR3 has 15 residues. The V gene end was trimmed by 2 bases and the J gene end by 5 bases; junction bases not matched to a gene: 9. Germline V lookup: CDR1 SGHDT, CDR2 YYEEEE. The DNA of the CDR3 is TGTGCCAGCAGCTTTGGGCCGGGGCGGGGGGAGACCCAGTACTTC. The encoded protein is CASSFGPGRGETQYF.

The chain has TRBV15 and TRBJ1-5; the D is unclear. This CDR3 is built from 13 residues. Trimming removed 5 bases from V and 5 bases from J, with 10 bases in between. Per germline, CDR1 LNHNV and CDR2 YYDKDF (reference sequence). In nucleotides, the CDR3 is TGTGCCACCAGCGAAATCCCAGATCAGCCCCAGCATTTT. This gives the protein CATSEIPDQPQHF. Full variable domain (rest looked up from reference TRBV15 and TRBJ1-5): DAMVIQNPRYQVTQFGKPVTLSCSQTLNHNVMYWYQQKSSQAPKLLFHYYDKDFNNEADTPDNFQSRRPNTSFCFLDIRSPGLGDTAMYLCATSEIPDQPQHFGDGTRLSIL.

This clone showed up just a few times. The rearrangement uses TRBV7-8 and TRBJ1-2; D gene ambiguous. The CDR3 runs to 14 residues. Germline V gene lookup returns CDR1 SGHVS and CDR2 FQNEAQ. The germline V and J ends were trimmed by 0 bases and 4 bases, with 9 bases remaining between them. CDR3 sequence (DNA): TGTGCCAGCAGCTTAGCCGAACTACCCTATGGCTACACCTTC. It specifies CASSLAELPYGYTF.

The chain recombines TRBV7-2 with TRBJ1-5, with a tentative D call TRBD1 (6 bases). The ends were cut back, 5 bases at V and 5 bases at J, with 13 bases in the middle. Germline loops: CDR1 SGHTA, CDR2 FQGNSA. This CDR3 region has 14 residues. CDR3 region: CASSPTGLYQPQHF. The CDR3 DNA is TGTGCCAGCAGCCCAACAGGGCTCTATCAGCCCCAGCATTTT.

CDR3 nucleotide sequence: TGCGCCAGCAGCCAAGCCCCGGGACAGGGCACCTACGAGCAGTACTTC. Translated, it gives CASSQAPGQGTYEQYF. This chain links TRBV4-1 with TRBJ2-7; 9 nucleotides agree with TRBD1. The V and J ends lost 1 base and 2 bases, in that order; junction bases with no gene match: 6. Germline V gene sequence: CDR1 MGHRA, CDR2 YSYEKL. There are 16 residues in the CDR3.

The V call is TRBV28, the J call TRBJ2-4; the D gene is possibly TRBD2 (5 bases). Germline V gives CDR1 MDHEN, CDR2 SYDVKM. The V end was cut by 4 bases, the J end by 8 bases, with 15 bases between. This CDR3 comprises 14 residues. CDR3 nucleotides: TGTGCCAGCAGTTCTACCGGGGAGACGGACATTCAGTACTTC. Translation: CASSSTGETDIQYF.

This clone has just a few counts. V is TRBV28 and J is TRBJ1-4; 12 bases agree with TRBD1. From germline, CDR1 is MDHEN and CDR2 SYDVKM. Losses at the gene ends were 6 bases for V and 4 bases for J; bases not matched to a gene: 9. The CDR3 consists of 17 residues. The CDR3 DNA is TGTGCCAGCAGCATGCCGGGACAGGGGGCGGATAATGAAAAACTGTTTTTT. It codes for CASSMPGQGADNEKLFF.

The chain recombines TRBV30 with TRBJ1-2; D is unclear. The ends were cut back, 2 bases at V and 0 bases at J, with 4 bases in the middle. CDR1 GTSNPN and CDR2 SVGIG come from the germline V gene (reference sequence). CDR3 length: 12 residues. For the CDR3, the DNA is TGTGCCTGGAGTATAGCTAACTATGGCTACACCTTC. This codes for CAWSIANYGYTF.

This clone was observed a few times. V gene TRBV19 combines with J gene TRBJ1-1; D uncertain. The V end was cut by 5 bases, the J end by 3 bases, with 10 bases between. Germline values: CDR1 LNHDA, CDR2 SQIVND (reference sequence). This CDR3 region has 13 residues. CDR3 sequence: CASSLARDTEAFF. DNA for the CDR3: TGTGCCAGTAGTCTGGCCCGGGACACTGAAGCTTTCTTT.

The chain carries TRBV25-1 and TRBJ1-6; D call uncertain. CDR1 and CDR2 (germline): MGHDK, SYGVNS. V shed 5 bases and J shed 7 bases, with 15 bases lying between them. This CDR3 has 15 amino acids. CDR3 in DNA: TGTGCCAGCAGTAGTGGGGAGACGAGCAATTCACCCCTCCACTTT. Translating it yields CASSSGETSNSPLHF.

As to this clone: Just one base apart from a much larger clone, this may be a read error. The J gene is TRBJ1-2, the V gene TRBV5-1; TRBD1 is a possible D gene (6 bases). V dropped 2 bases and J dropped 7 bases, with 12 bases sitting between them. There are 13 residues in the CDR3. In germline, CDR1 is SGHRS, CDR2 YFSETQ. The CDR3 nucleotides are TGCGCCAGCAGCTTTGAACAGGGAAGTGGCTACACCTTC. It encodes CASSFEQGSGYTF.

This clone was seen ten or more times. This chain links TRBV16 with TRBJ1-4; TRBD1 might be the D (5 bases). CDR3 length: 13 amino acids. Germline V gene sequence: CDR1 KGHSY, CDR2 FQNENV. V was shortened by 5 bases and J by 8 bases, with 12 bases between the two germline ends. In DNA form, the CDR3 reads TGTGCCAGCAGCGCGGGACGGTCGGAAAAACTGTTTTTT. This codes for CASSAGRSEKLFF.

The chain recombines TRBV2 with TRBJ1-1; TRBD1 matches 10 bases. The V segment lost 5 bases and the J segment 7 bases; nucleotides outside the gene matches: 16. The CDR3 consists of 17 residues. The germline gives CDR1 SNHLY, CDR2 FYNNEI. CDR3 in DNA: TGTGCCAGCAGTCACCCGGGGACAGGGGTTGAGTTTGGTGAAGCTTTCTTT. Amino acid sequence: CASSHPGTGVEFGEAFF.

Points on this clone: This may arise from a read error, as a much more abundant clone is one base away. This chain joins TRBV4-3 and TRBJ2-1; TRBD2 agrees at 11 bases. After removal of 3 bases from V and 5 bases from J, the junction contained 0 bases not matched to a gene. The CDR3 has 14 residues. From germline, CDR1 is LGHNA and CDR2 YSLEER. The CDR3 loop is CASSQGLADNEQFF. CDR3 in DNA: TGCGCCAGCAGCCAGGGACTAGCGGACAATGAGCAGTTCTTC.

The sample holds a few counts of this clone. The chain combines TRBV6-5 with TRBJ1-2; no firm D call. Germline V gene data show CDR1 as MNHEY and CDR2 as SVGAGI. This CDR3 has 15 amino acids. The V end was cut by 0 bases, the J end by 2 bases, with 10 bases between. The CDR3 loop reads CASSYSDNGNYGYTF. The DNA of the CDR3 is TGTGCCAGCAGTTACTCGGATAACGGGAACTATGGCTACACCTTC.

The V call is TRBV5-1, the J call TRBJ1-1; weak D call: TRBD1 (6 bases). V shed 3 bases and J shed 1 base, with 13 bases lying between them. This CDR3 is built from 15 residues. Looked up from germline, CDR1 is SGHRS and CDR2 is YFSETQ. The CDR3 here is CASSSLQGRNTEAFF. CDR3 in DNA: TGCGCCAGCAGCTCACTACAGGGCAGGAACACTGAAGCTTTCTTT.

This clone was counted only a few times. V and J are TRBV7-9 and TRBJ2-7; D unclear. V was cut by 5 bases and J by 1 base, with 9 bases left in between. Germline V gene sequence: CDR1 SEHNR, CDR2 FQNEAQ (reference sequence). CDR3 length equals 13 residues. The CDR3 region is CASSPSPSYEQYF. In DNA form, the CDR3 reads TGTGCCAGCAGCCCTAGTCCTTCCTACGAGCAGTACTTC.

The CDR3 DNA is TGTGCTATGGTAACAGGGGGAAGGAACACTGAAGCTTTCTTT. Its protein product is CAMVTGGRNTEAFF. The gene calls are TRBV12-5 and TRBJ1-1; TRBD1 matches at 8 bases. The CDR3 sequence is 14 residues long. Germline lookup yields CDR1 LGHNT and CDR2 FRNRAP. Unmatched junction bases numbered 8, after V lost 10 bases and J lost 1 base.

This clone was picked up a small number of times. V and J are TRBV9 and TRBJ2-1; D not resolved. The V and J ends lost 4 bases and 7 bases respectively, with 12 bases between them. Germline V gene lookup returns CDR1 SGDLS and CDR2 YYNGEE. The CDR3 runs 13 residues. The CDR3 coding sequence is TGTGCCAGCAGCTCAAGCCCTGTAAATGAGCAGTTCTTC. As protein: CASSSSPVNEQFF.

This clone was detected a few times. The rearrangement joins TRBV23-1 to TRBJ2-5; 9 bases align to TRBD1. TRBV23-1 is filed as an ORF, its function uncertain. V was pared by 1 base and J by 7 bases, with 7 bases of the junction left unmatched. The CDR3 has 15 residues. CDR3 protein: CASSQWRTGVGTQYF. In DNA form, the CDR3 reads TGCGCCAGCAGTCAATGGCGGACAGGGGTGGGGACCCAGTACTTC.

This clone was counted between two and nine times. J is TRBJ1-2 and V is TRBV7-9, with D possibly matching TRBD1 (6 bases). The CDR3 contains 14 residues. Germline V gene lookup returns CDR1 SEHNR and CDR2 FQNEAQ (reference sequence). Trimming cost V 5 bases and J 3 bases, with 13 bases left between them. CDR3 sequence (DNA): TGTGCCAGCAGCCTACAGGGATCGGACTATGGCTACACCTTC. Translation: CASSLQGSDYGYTF.

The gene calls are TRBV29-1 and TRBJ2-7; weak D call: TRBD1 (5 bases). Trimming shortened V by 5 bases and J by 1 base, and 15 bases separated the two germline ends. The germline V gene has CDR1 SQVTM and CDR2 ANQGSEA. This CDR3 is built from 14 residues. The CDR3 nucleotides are TGCAGCGTTTCAGGGCCCGTGACATCCTACGAGCAGTACTTC. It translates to CSVSGPVTSYEQYF.

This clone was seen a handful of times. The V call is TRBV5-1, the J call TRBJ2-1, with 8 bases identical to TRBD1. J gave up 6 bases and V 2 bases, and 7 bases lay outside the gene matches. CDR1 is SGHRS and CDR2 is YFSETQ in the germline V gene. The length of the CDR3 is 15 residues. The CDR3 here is CASSFGQGVGNEQFF. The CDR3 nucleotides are TGCGCCAGCAGCTTCGGACAGGGTGTCGGCAATGAGCAGTTCTTC.